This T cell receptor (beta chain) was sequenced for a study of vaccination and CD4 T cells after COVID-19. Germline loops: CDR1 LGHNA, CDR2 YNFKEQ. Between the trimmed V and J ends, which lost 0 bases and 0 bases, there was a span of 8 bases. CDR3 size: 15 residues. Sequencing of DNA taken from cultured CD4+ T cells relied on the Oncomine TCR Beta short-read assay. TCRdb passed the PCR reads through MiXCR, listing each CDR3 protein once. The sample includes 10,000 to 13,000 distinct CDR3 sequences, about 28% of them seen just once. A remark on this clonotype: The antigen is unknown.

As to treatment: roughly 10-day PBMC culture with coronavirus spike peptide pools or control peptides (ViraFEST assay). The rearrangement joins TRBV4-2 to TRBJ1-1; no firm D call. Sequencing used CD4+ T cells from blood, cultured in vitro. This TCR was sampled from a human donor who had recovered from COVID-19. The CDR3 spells CASSQEGWMNTEAFF. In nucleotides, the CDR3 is TGTGCCAGCAGCCAAGAAGGGTGGATGAACACTGAAGCTTTCTTT.